The clone carrying this T cell receptor (beta chain) showed up just a few times. As yet, its antigen is unknown. V was clipped by 1 base and J by 5 bases, with 9 bases between them. CDR1 and CDR2 from the germline V gene are KGHSH and LQKENI. This CDR3 region has 13 residues. This specimen comes from a study of T cells after yellow fever vaccination. Study details: It was SMART-Seq v4 Ultra Low Input that prepared the fractions with low cell numbers.

The study, taken as a whole, reports: Any FACS-sorted repertoire could hold abundant clonotypes that contaminate it from the bulk population.

For TCR, cDNA came from 5'RACE template switching, which added a universal primer site and UMIs. TCRdb recomputed calls from the 5' RACE reads with MiXCR, one row per CDR3 protein. The table lists about 240,000 distinct CDR3 sequences, 3.6% of them singletons. Sequencing used PBMCs, obtained 15 days after the yellow fever booster vaccination. The chain links TRBV18 to TRBJ2-7, with D perhaps TRBD2 (6 bases). This TCR derives from a man in his late teens or twenties who received the YFV17D yellow fever vaccine. This chain's CDR3 is CASSPQGGNEQYV. DNA of the CDR3: TGTGCCAGCTCACCACAGGGAGGCAACGAGCAGTACGTC.